A selection of T cell receptor beta chains follows, all from one sample in a study of long-term antiretroviral therapy in people with HIV. Sequencing used immunoSEQ multiplex PCR; TCRdb keeps in-frame clones, though not all of them. Among roughly 28,000 clones listed, 70% to 90% were seen once. The sample consisted of unsorted PBMCs, taken roughly 2.7 years after starting antiretroviral therapy. The receptor set was obtained from a man aged 35-49 years with HIV. CDR3s include the opening cysteine and the closing phenylalanine or tryptophan. A D gene is named only where the DNA matches it firmly. Size is omitted from some rows. Given values are once, few, many or a class for expanded clones.

clone size: once
J gene: TRBJ1-6
D gene: TRBD1
V gene: TRBV2
CDR3 protein: CASRGQGSYNSPLHF
CDR3 DNA: TGTGCCAGCAGGGGACAGGGGAGTTATAATTCACCCCTCCACTTT

clone size: .
J gene: TRBJ2-3
D gene: .
V gene: TRBV29-1
CDR3 protein: CSVEDRLRTSTDTQYF
CDR3 DNA: TGCAGCGTTGAAGATCGCCTTCGCACTAGCACAGATACGCAGTATTTT

clone size: .
J gene: TRBJ2-7
D gene: .
V gene: TRBV2
CDR3 protein: CASSEAPAPLGEQYF
CDR3 DNA: TGTGCCAGCAGTGAGGCCCCAGCCCCGCTGGGGGAGCAGTACTTC

clone size: .
J gene: TRBJ2-1
D gene: .
V gene: TRBV5-4
CDR3 protein: CASSKDSLTNNEQFF
CDR3 DNA: TGTGCCAGCAGTAAGGACAGCCTTACAAACAATGAGCAGTTCTTC

clone size: .
J gene: TRBJ1-2
D gene: .
V gene: TRBV7-9
CDR3 protein: CASSADSSGYTF
CDR3 DNA: TGTGCCAGCAGCGCAGACAGCAGTGGCTACACCTTC

clone size: .
J gene: TRBJ1-4
D gene: .
V gene: TRBV14
CDR3 protein: CASSPTNEKLFF
CDR3 DNA: TGTGCCAGCAGTCCAACTAATGAAAAACTGTTTTTT

clone size: .
J gene: TRBJ1-4
D gene: .
V gene: TRBV7-2
CDR3 protein: CASSQLLREKLFF
CDR3 DNA: TGTGCCAGCAGCCAGCTGTTGCGTGAAAAACTGTTTTTT

clone size: .
J gene: TRBJ1-3
D gene: .
V gene: TRBV5-6
CDR3 protein: CASRSGYSGNTIYF
CDR3 DNA: TGTGCCAGCAGATCTGGGTACTCTGGAAACACCATATATTTT

clone size: once
J gene: TRBJ2-5
D gene: TRBD1
V gene: TRBV7-2
CDR3 protein: CASRRTGWETQYF
CDR3 DNA: TGTGCCAGCAGGAGGACAGGATGGGAGACCCAGTACTTC

clone size: .
J gene: TRBJ2-5
D gene: .
V gene: TRBV7-9
CDR3 protein: CASSLAWPKETQYF
CDR3 DNA: TGTGCCAGCAGCTTAGCCTGGCCGAAAGAGACCCAGTACTTC

clone size: .
J gene: TRBJ2-2
D gene: .
V gene: TRBV19
CDR3 protein: CASSRTRNTGELFF
CDR3 DNA: TGTGCCAGTAGTAGGACCCGGAACACCGGGGAGCTGTTTTTT

clone size: .
J gene: TRBJ1-4
D gene: TRBD1
V gene: TRBV28
CDR3 protein: CASSYPQGAREKLFF
CDR3 DNA: TGTGCCAGCAGTTATCCACAGGGGGCAAGAGAAAAACTGTTTTTT

clone size: .
J gene: TRBJ1-1
D gene: .
V gene: TRBV7-2
CDR3 protein: CASSLKGDGYTEAFF
CDR3 DNA: TGTGCCAGCAGCTTAAAAGGGGACGGTTACACTGAAGCTTTCTTT

clone size: .
J gene: TRBJ1-1
D gene: .
V gene: TRBV19
CDR3 protein: CASSILGGLNTEAFF
CDR3 DNA: TGTGCCAGTAGTATACTGGGGGGTTTGAACACTGAAGCTTTCTTT

clone size: .
J gene: TRBJ2-1
D gene: .
V gene: TRBV28
CDR3 protein: CASSVPGTGQFF
CDR3 DNA: TGTGCCAGCAGTGTACCCGGGACCGGGCAGTTCTTC

clone size: .
J gene: TRBJ2-7
D gene: TRBD1
V gene: TRBV5-1
CDR3 protein: CASSLAGQGKSEQYF
CDR3 DNA: TGCGCCAGCAGCTTGGCCGGACAGGGGAAGAGCGAGCAGTACTTC

clone size: .
J gene: TRBJ1-1
D gene: TRBD1
V gene: TRBV5-1
CDR3 protein: CASTEDRGATEAFF
CDR3 DNA: TGCGCCAGCACCGAGGACAGGGGGGCCACTGAAGCTTTCTTT

clone size: .
J gene: TRBJ2-7
D gene: TRBD2
V gene: TRBV5-4
CDR3 protein: CASKGMGGTYEQYF
CDR3 DNA: TGTGCCAGCAAGGGGATGGGAGGGACCTACGAGCAGTACTTC

clone size: once
J gene: TRBJ2-7
D gene: TRBD1
V gene: TRBV30
CDR3 protein: CAWGTGSSSYEQYF
CDR3 DNA: TGTGCCTGGGGGACAGGGTCGAGCTCCTACGAGCAGTACTTC

clone size: .
J gene: TRBJ2-5
D gene: .
V gene: TRBV7-6
CDR3 protein: CASSLREETQYF
CDR3 DNA: TGTGCCAGCAGCTTAAGGGAAGAGACCCAGTACTTC

clone size: .
J gene: TRBJ2-2
D gene: .
V gene: TRBV6-1
CDR3 protein: CASSEALARGTGELFF
CDR3 DNA: TGTGCCAGCAGTGAAGCGCTAGCCAGGGGCACCGGGGAGCTGTTTTTT

clone size: .
J gene: TRBJ2-2
D gene: TRBD1
V gene: TRBV28
CDR3 protein: CASSPPDRGRLTGELFF
CDR3 DNA: TGTGCCAGCAGTCCCCCCGACAGGGGGCGGTTGACCGGGGAGCTGTTTTTT

clone size: once
J gene: TRBJ2-2
D gene: TRBD1
V gene: TRBV5-8
CDR3 protein: CASSPGTGGAGELFF
CDR3 DNA: TGTGCCAGCAGCCCCGGGACAGGGGGGGCCGGGGAGCTGTTTTTT

clone size: .
J gene: TRBJ1-1
D gene: .
V gene: TRBV28
CDR3 protein: CASSLGGFNTEAFF
CDR3 DNA: TGTGCCAGCAGTTTAGGGGGATTCAACACTGAAGCTTTCTTT

clone size: .
J gene: TRBJ1-3
D gene: .
V gene: TRBV6-6
CDR3 protein: CASNLRTDGNTIYF
CDR3 DNA: TGTGCCAGCAACCTGAGGACTGATGGAAACACCATATATTTT

clone size: .
J gene: TRBJ1-1
D gene: .
V gene: TRBV5-1
CDR3 protein: CASSLDGPTEAFF
CDR3 DNA: TGCGCCAGCAGCTTGGACGGCCCGACTGAAGCTTTCTTT

clone size: once
J gene: TRBJ2-7
D gene: .
V gene: TRBV7-2
CDR3 protein: CASSSSGGGFYEQYF
CDR3 DNA: TGTGCCAGCAGCTCCTCTGGGGGGGGCTTCTACGAGCAGTACTTC

clone size: few
J gene: TRBJ2-1
D gene: TRBD1
V gene: TRBV2
CDR3 protein: CASSEPTGRDNEQFF
CDR3 DNA: TGTGCCAGCAGTGAACCGACAGGGCGCGACAATGAGCAGTTCTTC

clone size: .
J gene: TRBJ2-3
D gene: TRBD2
V gene: TRBV4-3
CDR3 protein: CASKLTSGTDTQYF
CDR3 DNA: TGCGCCAGCAAGCTGACTAGCGGGACAGATACGCAGTATTTT

clone size: .
J gene: TRBJ2-7
D gene: .
V gene: TRBV29-1
CDR3 protein: CSVGLWGENYEQYF
CDR3 DNA: TGCAGCGTTGGCTTGTGGGGGGAAAACTACGAGCAGTACTTC

clone size: .
J gene: TRBJ1-1
D gene: .
V gene: TRBV19
CDR3 protein: CASSISGTNTEAFF
CDR3 DNA: TGTGCCAGTAGTATTTCAGGGACGAACACTGAAGCTTTCTTT

clone size: .
J gene: TRBJ2-7
D gene: .
V gene: TRBV5-6
CDR3 protein: CASSAPGRQPEQYF
CDR3 DNA: TGTGCCAGCAGCGCCCCGGGACGCCAGCCCGAGCAGTACTTC

clone size: .
J gene: TRBJ2-5
D gene: TRBD2
V gene: TRBV5-4
CDR3 protein: CASSLLAEETQYF
CDR3 DNA: TGTGCCAGCAGCTTACTAGCGGAAGAGACCCAGTACTTC

clone size: .
J gene: TRBJ2-1
D gene: TRBD2
V gene: TRBV4-3
CDR3 protein: CASSQDSLSGGASYNEQFF
CDR3 DNA: TGCGCCAGCAGCCAAGATTCTTTAAGCGGGGGGGCCTCCTACAATGAGCAGTTCTTC

clone size: .
J gene: TRBJ2-3
D gene: .
V gene: TRBV28
CDR3 protein: CASSLEEKGGTDTQYF
CDR3 DNA: TGTGCCAGCAGTCTTGAAGAAAAGGGGGGGACAGATACGCAGTATTTT

clone size: .
J gene: TRBJ2-1
D gene: TRBD2
V gene: TRBV30
CDR3 protein: CAWGGGTGRTSGRNEQFF
CDR3 DNA: TGTGCCTGGGGTGGGGGGACAGGGAGGACTAGCGGGAGAAATGAGCAGTTCTTC

clone size: .
J gene: TRBJ2-1
D gene: .
V gene: TRBV11-1
CDR3 protein: CASSTPGLLRDNEQFF
CDR3 DNA: TGTGCCAGCAGCACCCCGGGACTTCTGAGGGACAATGAGCAGTTCTTC

clone size: .
J gene: TRBJ2-1
D gene: TRBD2
V gene: TRBV4-2
CDR3 protein: CASSQDRSSGVLSSYNEQFF
CDR3 DNA: TGTGCCAGCAGCCAAGATCGGTCTAGCGGGGTCCTTAGCTCCTACAATGAGCAGTTCTTC

clone size: .
J gene: TRBJ2-1
D gene: TRBD2
V gene: TRBV10-3
CDR3 protein: CAISEVLAGRNEQFF
CDR3 DNA: TGTGCCATCAGTGAGGTACTAGCGGGAAGGAATGAGCAGTTCTTC

clone size: .
J gene: TRBJ2-7
D gene: .
V gene: TRBV27
CDR3 protein: CASTIKAGRYEQYF
CDR3 DNA: TGTGCCAGCACCATAAAAGCGGGTCGCTACGAGCAGTACTTC

clone size: few
J gene: TRBJ2-1
D gene: TRBD1
V gene: TRBV4-1
CDR3 protein: CASSQSGQGNEQFF
CDR3 DNA: TGCGCCAGCAGCCAATCGGGACAGGGCAATGAGCAGTTCTTC

clone size: .
J gene: TRBJ2-5
D gene: .
V gene: TRBV30
CDR3 protein: CAWSGQETQYF
CDR3 DNA: TGTGCCTGGAGTGGACAAGAGACCCAGTACTTC

clone size: .
J gene: TRBJ2-7
D gene: TRBD1
V gene: TRBV7-9
CDR3 protein: CASRPGQGRNEQYF
CDR3 DNA: TGTGCCAGCAGACCGGGACAGGGAAGAAACGAGCAGTACTTC

clone size: .
J gene: TRBJ2-2
D gene: .
V gene: TRBV14
CDR3 protein: CASSRTLSRSRVHTGELFF
CDR3 DNA: TGTGCCAGCAGCCGAACCCTCTCGAGAAGTCGAGTTCACACCGGGGAGCTGTTTTTT

clone size: .
J gene: TRBJ2-7
D gene: .
V gene: TRBV7-2
CDR3 protein: CASSPSGSRNYEQYF
CDR3 DNA: TGTGCCAGCAGCCCCTCCGGGAGCAGGAACTACGAGCAGTACTTC